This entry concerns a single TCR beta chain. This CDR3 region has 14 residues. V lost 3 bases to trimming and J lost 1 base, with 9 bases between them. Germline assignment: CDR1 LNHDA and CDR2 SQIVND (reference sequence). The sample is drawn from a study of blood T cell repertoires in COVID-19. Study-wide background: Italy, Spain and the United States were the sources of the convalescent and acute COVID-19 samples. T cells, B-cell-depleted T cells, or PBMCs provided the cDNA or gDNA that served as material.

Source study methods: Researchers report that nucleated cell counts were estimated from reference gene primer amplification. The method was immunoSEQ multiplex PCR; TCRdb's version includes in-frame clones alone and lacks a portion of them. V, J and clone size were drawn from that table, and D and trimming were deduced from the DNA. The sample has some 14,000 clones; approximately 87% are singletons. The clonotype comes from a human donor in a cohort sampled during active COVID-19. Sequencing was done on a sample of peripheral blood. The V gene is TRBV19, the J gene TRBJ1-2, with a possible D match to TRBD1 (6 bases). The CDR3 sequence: CASSIGTFNYGYTF. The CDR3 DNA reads TGTGCCAGTAGTATTGGGACATTTAACTATGGCTACACCTTC.